This TCR beta chain was observed in a study of identical twins. A single record per CDR3 protein comes from TCRdb applying MiXCR to the 5' RACE reads. The sample lists roughly 570,000 distinct CDR3 sequences, around 9.6% occurring once. This clonotype was counted a few times. Germline CDR1 and CDR2: LNHNV and YYDKDF (reference sequence). V was pared by 1 base and J by 2 bases, with 8 bases between. The CDR3 is 15 residues long. This same sample was also part of a study on yellow fever vaccine responses in identical twins.

This TCR was recovered from a woman aged 18 to 35 in good health. The sequenced sample was PBMCs. V and J are TRBV15 and TRBJ2-2; D uncertain. CDR3 nucleotide sequence: TGTGCCACCAGCAGAGTTACCTTTAACACCGGGGAGCTGTTTTTT. Its translation: CATSRVTFNTGELFF.